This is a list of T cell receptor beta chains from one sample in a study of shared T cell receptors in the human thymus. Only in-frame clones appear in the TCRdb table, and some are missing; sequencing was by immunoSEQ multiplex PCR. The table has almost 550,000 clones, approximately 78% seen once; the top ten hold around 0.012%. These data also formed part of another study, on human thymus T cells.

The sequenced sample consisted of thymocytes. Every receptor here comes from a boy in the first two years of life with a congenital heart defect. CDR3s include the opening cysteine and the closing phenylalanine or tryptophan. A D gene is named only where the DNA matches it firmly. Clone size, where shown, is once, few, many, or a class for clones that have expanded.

cdr3_aa: CASSHGTGCGTGELFF
cdr3_nt: TGTGCCAGCAGCCACGGGACAGGGTGCGGCACCGGGGAGCTGTTTTTT
j_call: TRBJ2-2
v_call: TRBV7-2
d_call: TRBD1
clone_size: few

cdr3_aa: CASSPREGNQPQHF
cdr3_nt: TGTGCCAGCAGCCCCCGGGAGGGCAATCAGCCCCAGCATTTT
j_call: TRBJ1-5
v_call: TRBV28
d_call: .
clone_size: .

cdr3_aa: CSVEDPSSGYTF
cdr3_nt: TGCAGCGTTGAAGATCCGTCTTCTGGCTACACCTTC
j_call: TRBJ1-2
v_call: TRBV29-1
d_call: .
clone_size: once

cdr3_aa: CASSPGTGLREKLFF
cdr3_nt: TGTGCCAGCAGCCCCGGGACAGGGTTAAGGGAAAAACTGTTTTTT
j_call: TRBJ1-4
v_call: TRBV6-5
d_call: TRBD1
clone_size: .

cdr3_aa: CSLLDWAEQFF
cdr3_nt: TGCAGTCTACTAGATTGGGCTGAGCAGTTCTTC
j_call: TRBJ2-1
v_call: TRBV20-1
d_call: .
clone_size: .

cdr3_aa: CASSPGVGADYGYTF
cdr3_nt: TGTGCCAGCAGTCCCGGGGTGGGGGCAGACTATGGCTACACCTTC
j_call: TRBJ1-2
v_call: TRBV6-5
d_call: .
clone_size: .

cdr3_aa: CASSARTGLSKNIQYF
cdr3_nt: TGTGCCAGCAGCGCTAGGACAGGGTTATCCAAAAACATTCAGTACTTC
j_call: TRBJ2-4
v_call: TRBV9
d_call: TRBD1
clone_size: .

cdr3_aa: CASRGGGSNTGELFF
cdr3_nt: TGTGCCAGCCGGGGGGGCGGGTCGAACACCGGGGAGCTGTTTTTT
j_call: TRBJ2-2
v_call: TRBV9
d_call: TRBD2
clone_size: .

cdr3_aa: CASSQDRVEKGAFF
cdr3_nt: TGTGCCAGCAGCCAGGACAGGGTTGAGAAGGGGGCTTTCTTT
j_call: TRBJ1-1
v_call: TRBV6-5
d_call: TRBD1
clone_size: .

cdr3_aa: CASTNRTGWMSYEQYF
cdr3_nt: TGTGCCAGCACCAATAGGACAGGGTGGATGTCCTACGAGCAGTACTTC
j_call: TRBJ2-7
v_call: TRBV7-9
d_call: TRBD1
clone_size: .

cdr3_aa: CASSPPGTSTDTQYF
cdr3_nt: TGTGCCAGCTCACCACCGGGGACTAGCACAGATACGCAGTATTTT
j_call: TRBJ2-3
v_call: TRBV18
d_call: .
clone_size: .

cdr3_aa: CASSLEGSRGGEQYF
cdr3_nt: TGCGCCAGCAGCTTGGAAGGGTCTCGGGGTGGCGAGCAGTACTTC
j_call: TRBJ2-7
v_call: TRBV5-1
d_call: .
clone_size: .

cdr3_aa: CASSATRPTDTQYF
cdr3_nt: TGTGCCAGCAGCGCGACTAGGCCCACAGATACGCAGTATTTT
j_call: TRBJ2-3
v_call: TRBV6-1
d_call: .
clone_size: .

cdr3_aa: CASSLVAAPAPPGLGDTQYF
cdr3_nt: TGCGCCAGCAGCTTGGTTGCCGCCCCCGCGCCCCCGGGACTAGGGGATACGCAGTATTTT
j_call: TRBJ2-3
v_call: TRBV5-1
d_call: TRBD2
clone_size: .

cdr3_aa: CASSLSGGGYNEQFF
cdr3_nt: TGTGCCAGCAGCTTGTCGGGGGGGGGTTACAATGAGCAGTTCTTC
j_call: TRBJ2-1
v_call: TRBV5-4
d_call: TRBD2
clone_size: .

cdr3_aa: CSVHPRLAKTQYF
cdr3_nt: TGCAGCGTACATCCCCGACTAGCGAAGACCCAGTACTTC
j_call: TRBJ2-5
v_call: TRBV29-1
d_call: TRBD2
clone_size: .

cdr3_aa: CASSALAGGPNEQFF
cdr3_nt: TGTGCCAGCAGTGCACTAGCGGGAGGTCCTAATGAGCAGTTCTTC
j_call: TRBJ2-1
v_call: TRBV2
d_call: TRBD2
clone_size: .

cdr3_aa: CSVHPGQGNTEAFF
cdr3_nt: TGCAGCGTCCACCCGGGACAGGGGAACACTGAAGCTTTCTTT
j_call: TRBJ1-1
v_call: TRBV29-1
d_call: TRBD1
clone_size: .

cdr3_aa: CASRPSNRGVSNTEAFF
cdr3_nt: TGCGCCAGCAGACCAAGCAACAGGGGGGTGAGCAACACTGAAGCTTTCTTT
j_call: TRBJ1-1
v_call: TRBV4-1
d_call: TRBD1
clone_size: .

cdr3_aa: CAISESGSGMVDTQYF
cdr3_nt: TGTGCCATCAGTGAGTCGGGTAGCGGGATGGTGGATACGCAGTATTTT
j_call: TRBJ2-3
v_call: TRBV10-3
d_call: TRBD2
clone_size: .

cdr3_aa: CASSPHHAASGLNPYEQYF
cdr3_nt: TGTGCCAGCAGCCCCCACCACGCGGCTAGCGGGCTTAATCCCTACGAGCAGTACTTC
j_call: TRBJ2-7
v_call: TRBV7-3
d_call: TRBD2
clone_size: .

cdr3_aa: CASSQIRGRYTGELFF
cdr3_nt: TGTGCCAGCAGCCAAATCAGGGGGCGTTACACCGGGGAGCTGTTTTTT
j_call: TRBJ2-2
v_call: TRBV14
d_call: TRBD1
clone_size: .

cdr3_aa: CASSLEQGDYGYTF
cdr3_nt: TGCGCCAGCAGCTTGGAGCAGGGCGACTATGGCTACACCTTC
j_call: TRBJ1-2
v_call: TRBV5-1
d_call: .
clone_size: .

cdr3_aa: CASSLLLGSRSYEQYF
cdr3_nt: TGTGCCAGCAGCCTCCTTTTGGGGAGCCGCTCCTACGAGCAGTACTTC
j_call: TRBJ2-7
v_call: TRBV5-6
d_call: .
clone_size: .

cdr3_aa: CASSLGVNYGYTF
cdr3_nt: TGTGCCAGCAGTCTCGGGGTTAACTATGGCTACACCTTC
j_call: TRBJ1-2
v_call: TRBV6-5
d_call: .
clone_size: .

cdr3_aa: CASSLELGGKGAFF
cdr3_nt: TGTGCCAGCAGCTTAGAACTGGGGGGTAAAGGGGCTTTCTTT
j_call: TRBJ1-1
v_call: TRBV7-2
d_call: .
clone_size: .

cdr3_aa: CASGGQSSYYEQYF
cdr3_nt: TGTGCCAGCGGGGGCCAGAGCTCGTACTACGAGCAGTACTTC
j_call: TRBJ2-7
v_call: TRBV27
d_call: .
clone_size: .

cdr3_aa: CASSSLGGGTYNEQFF
cdr3_nt: TGTGCCAGCAGTTCCCTCGGGGGGGGAACCTACAATGAGCAGTTCTTC
j_call: TRBJ2-1
v_call: TRBV27
d_call: TRBD2
clone_size: .

cdr3_aa: CASSLSWLAQISNQPQHF
cdr3_nt: TGTGCCAGCAGTTTATCGTGGTTAGCGCAGATAAGCAATCAGCCCCAGCATTTT
j_call: TRBJ1-5
v_call: TRBV27
d_call: .
clone_size: .

cdr3_aa: CASSQLNPWGLPNSGNTIYF
cdr3_nt: TGCGCCAGCAGCCAACTCAACCCCTGGGGGCTCCCTAACTCTGGAAACACCATATATTTT
j_call: TRBJ1-3
v_call: TRBV4-1
d_call: .
clone_size: .

cdr3_aa: CASSFRRKGTDTQYF
cdr3_nt: TGTGCCAGCAGTTTCCGGAGGAAGGGCACAGATACGCAGTATTTT
j_call: TRBJ2-3
v_call: TRBV7-2
d_call: .
clone_size: .

cdr3_aa: CASSQDRPTGPGWTQYF
cdr3_nt: TGCGCCAGCAGCCAAGATAGGCCGACAGGCCCTGGGTGGACCCAGTACTTC
j_call: TRBJ2-5
v_call: TRBV4-3
d_call: .
clone_size: .

cdr3_aa: CASSLGYGTRVYEQYF
cdr3_nt: TGTGCCAGCAGCTTAGGTTATGGGACTAGGGTCTACGAGCAGTACTTC
j_call: TRBJ2-7
v_call: TRBV5-4
d_call: TRBD2
clone_size: .

cdr3_aa: CASSTTSGSSYEQYF
cdr3_nt: TGTGCCAGCAGCACGACTAGCGGGAGCTCCTACGAGCAGTACTTC
j_call: TRBJ2-7
v_call: TRBV4-2
d_call: TRBD2
clone_size: .

cdr3_aa: CASSYGALKHF
cdr3_nt: TGTGCCAGCAGTTATGGGGCCCTCAAGCATTTT
j_call: TRBJ1-5
v_call: TRBV6-6
d_call: .
clone_size: few

cdr3_aa: CASSFGPTSGSYNEQFF
cdr3_nt: TGTGCCAGCAGCTTCGGCCCGACTAGCGGGAGCTACAATGAGCAGTTCTTC
j_call: TRBJ2-1
v_call: TRBV5-4
d_call: TRBD2
clone_size: .

cdr3_aa: CASSLATGGLVRCGYTF
cdr3_nt: TGTGCCAGCAGCTTGGCGACAGGGGGCCTCGTTAGGTGTGGCTACACCTTC
j_call: TRBJ1-2
v_call: TRBV5-4
d_call: TRBD1
clone_size: .

cdr3_aa: CASADREVDEQFF
cdr3_nt: TGCGCCAGCGCGGACAGGGAGGTCGATGAGCAGTTCTTC
j_call: TRBJ2-1
v_call: TRBV5-1
d_call: TRBD1
clone_size: .

cdr3_aa: CASSLLRGGKDYGYTF
cdr3_nt: TGTGCCAGCAGCTTGTTAAGGGGGGGAAAGGACTATGGCTACACCTTC
j_call: TRBJ1-2
v_call: TRBV5-8
d_call: .
clone_size: .

cdr3_aa: CASSLPGTGGARYNEQFF
cdr3_nt: TGTGCCAGCAGCTTACCCGGGACAGGGGGCGCAAGGTACAATGAGCAGTTCTTC
j_call: TRBJ2-1
v_call: TRBV7-2
d_call: TRBD1
clone_size: .

cdr3_aa: CASSSRGGHYEQYF
cdr3_nt: TGTGCCAGCAGCTCCAGGGGTGGGCACTACGAGCAGTACTTC
j_call: TRBJ2-7
v_call: TRBV5-6
d_call: .
clone_size: .

cdr3_aa: CAWSVSVPGTGGSYEQYF
cdr3_nt: TGTGCCTGGAGCGTATCGGTTCCCGGGACAGGGGGCTCCTACGAGCAGTACTTC
j_call: TRBJ2-7
v_call: TRBV30
d_call: TRBD1
clone_size: .

cdr3_aa: CASSPRGGVRGYTF
cdr3_nt: TGTGCCAGCAGTCCGCGCGGGGGTGTAAGGGGCTACACCTTC
j_call: TRBJ1-2
v_call: TRBV27
d_call: .
clone_size: .

cdr3_aa: CAGGVTDTQYF
cdr3_nt: TGTGCCGGGGGGGTCACAGATACGCAGTATTTT
j_call: TRBJ2-3
v_call: TRBV27
d_call: TRBD2
clone_size: .

cdr3_aa: CASRPSRGQYF
cdr3_nt: TGTGCCAGCAGACCTTCACGAGGGCAGTACTTC
j_call: TRBJ2-7
v_call: TRBV2
d_call: .
clone_size: .

cdr3_aa: CASRASGRDNEQFF
cdr3_nt: TGTGCCAGCAGGGCTAGCGGGAGGGACAATGAGCAGTTCTTC
j_call: TRBJ2-1
v_call: TRBV2
d_call: TRBD2
clone_size: .

cdr3_aa: CASSRRETGELFF
cdr3_nt: TGTGCCAGCAGTCGCAGGGAAACCGGGGAGCTGTTTTTT
j_call: TRBJ2-2
v_call: TRBV6-5
d_call: .
clone_size: .

cdr3_aa: CASSDGQGNLKSYGYTF
cdr3_nt: TGTGCCAGCAGCGATGGACAGGGTAATTTGAAAAGCTATGGCTACACCTTC
j_call: TRBJ1-2
v_call: TRBV5-6
d_call: TRBD1
clone_size: few

cdr3_aa: CASTPVLWATDTQYF
cdr3_nt: TGTGCCAGCACCCCCGTGCTTTGGGCAACAGATACGCAGTATTTT
j_call: TRBJ2-3
v_call: TRBV28
d_call: .
clone_size: .

cdr3_aa: CASSPSRTRAYEQYF
cdr3_nt: TGTGCCAGCAGCCCCTCCCGGACACGGGCCTACGAGCAGTACTTC
j_call: TRBJ2-7
v_call: TRBV9
d_call: .
clone_size: few

cdr3_aa: CASSRGQAIYEQYF
cdr3_nt: TGTGCCAGCAGCCGCGGACAGGCGATCTACGAGCAGTACTTC
j_call: TRBJ2-7
v_call: TRBV11-1
d_call: TRBD1
clone_size: .

cdr3_aa: CAWLGDSGANVLTF
cdr3_nt: TGTGCCTGGCTCGGAGACTCTGGGGCCAACGTCCTGACTTTC
j_call: TRBJ2-6
v_call: TRBV30
d_call: .
clone_size: .

cdr3_aa: CASSIKLAAVNEQFF
cdr3_nt: TGTGCCAGCAGCATAAAGTTAGCGGCGGTAAATGAGCAGTTCTTC
j_call: TRBJ2-1
v_call: TRBV9
d_call: .
clone_size: .

cdr3_aa: CASSSEGDSYEQYF
cdr3_nt: TGTGCCAGCAGTTCGGAAGGAGATTCCTACGAGCAGTACTTC
j_call: TRBJ2-7
v_call: TRBV28
d_call: .
clone_size: .

cdr3_aa: CASSLQGWDYTF
cdr3_nt: TGTGCCAGCAGTTTACAGGGCTGGGACTACACCTTC
j_call: TRBJ1-2
v_call: TRBV27
d_call: .
clone_size: .

cdr3_aa: CATSRDWPSGNIQYF
cdr3_nt: TGTGCCACCAGCAGAGATTGGCCTAGCGGAAACATTCAGTACTTC
j_call: TRBJ2-4
v_call: TRBV15
d_call: TRBD2
clone_size: .

cdr3_aa: CASSLGTGTSGREGDTQYF
cdr3_nt: TGCGCCAGCAGCTTGGGGACCGGGACTAGCGGGAGGGAAGGAGATACGCAGTATTTT
j_call: TRBJ2-3
v_call: TRBV5-1
d_call: TRBD2
clone_size: .

cdr3_aa: CASSLGGLEGSNTEAFF
cdr3_nt: TGTGCCAGCAGCTTGGGGGGGTTGGAGGGTTCGAACACTGAAGCTTTCTTT
j_call: TRBJ1-1
v_call: TRBV5-8
d_call: .
clone_size: few